This T cell receptor beta chain was identified during a study of graft-versus-host responses after intestinal transplantation. About the research overall: Grafts that recipients had were multivisceral, liver-intestinal, or isolated intestinal transplants.

The table came from immunoSEQ multiplex PCR; TCRdb's copy has only in-frame clones and leaves some out. The sample lists under 150,000 clones, 85% to 95% seen once, with under 3.5% in the top ten. CDR1 and CDR2 from the germline V gene are MNHEY and SVGAGI. This CDR3 is built from 15 residues. The V and J ends lost 7 bases and 5 bases, in that order; junction bases with no gene match: 5. Overall study results and limits: Investigators detected GvH clones in recipient marrow, with some emerging earlier in ileum or blood.

Concerning this clone: Its antigen is not identified.

The sample consisted of unstimulated CD8+ T cells sorted from spleen or lymph node cells, taken before intestinal transplant. This rearrangement joins TRBV6-5 to TRBJ2-1, with 13 bases identical to TRBD2. This clonotype originated in a human donor who received an intestinal transplant. CDR3 protein: CASTTGLAGNNEQFF. The CDR3 nucleotides read TGTGCCAGCACGACGGGACTAGCGGGGAACAATGAGCAGTTCTTC.